A selection of T cell receptor beta chains follows, all from one sample in a study of T-cell memory formation after mild COVID-19. TCRdb reanalysed the 5' RACE reads using MiXCR and keeps one entry per CDR3 protein. The sample lists a few hundred thousand distinct CDR3 sequences, 25% to 30% seen once, with approximately 13% in the top ten. Sequencing was carried out using PBMCs or a T cell subset sorted from them (not recorded which). The receptor set was obtained from an adult woman who had mild COVID-19 (a few samples of this study predate the infection). Cell type and time point are not known. Each CDR3 is given with its conserved first and last residue. The D gene is left open where the match is weak. Only part of the rows carry a size: once, few, many, or a class if the clone is expanded.

v_call	clone_size	d_call	j_call	cdr3_aa	cdr3_nt
TRBV3-1	.	TRBD2	TRBJ2-3	CASRNVAGGTDTQYF	TGTGCCAGCAGGAACGTAGCGGGGGGCACAGATACGCAGTATTTT
TRBV19	.	TRBD1	TRBJ2-1	CASSIGSGQGADEQFF	TGTGCCAGTAGTATAGGATCCGGACAGGGGGCAGATGAGCAGTTCTTC
TRBV7-6	few	.	TRBJ1-4	CASSLGGFNEKLFF	TGTGCCAGCAGCTTAGGGGGCTTTAATGAAAAACTGTTTTTT
TRBV29-1	few	TRBD2	TRBJ2-5	CSVGSYGGETQYF	TGCAGCGTTGGATCGTACGGGGGGGAGACCCAGTACTTC
TRBV7-3	few	.	TRBJ2-1	CASSLAKYNEQFF	TGTGCCAGCAGCTTAGCTAAATACAATGAGCAGTTCTTC
TRBV9	.	TRBD1	TRBJ1-2	CASSVHRTGNYGYTF	TGTGCCAGCAGCGTTCATAGGACAGGGAACTATGGCTACACCTTC
TRBV2	.	TRBD1	TRBJ1-1	CASSVRDRGTTEAFF	TGTGCCAGCAGCGTCAGGGACAGGGGTACGACTGAAGCTTTCTTT
TRBV6-6	.	.	TRBJ1-2	CASRARGYTF	TGTGCCAGCCGGGCCAGAGGCTACACCTTC
TRBV20-1	.	.	TRBJ2-7	CSSRTVYEQYF	TGCAGCTCTAGGACAGTGTACGAGCAGTACTTC
TRBV6-1	few	.	TRBJ1-1	CASSSGTSRAFF	TGTGCCAGCAGTTCCGGGACTTCACGGGCTTTCTTT
TRBV7-3	.	TRBD2	TRBJ2-5	CASSFGTSGGDTLETQYF	TGTGCCAGCAGCTTCGGGACTAGCGGGGGAGACACTCTAGAGACACAGTACTTC
TRBV5-1	few	.	TRBJ2-3	CASSLEVVDTQYF	TGCGCCAGCAGCTTGGAAGTCGTAGATACGCAGTATTTT
TRBV11-2	few	.	TRBJ2-5	CASSARESTQETQYF	TGTGCCAGCAGCGCCCGGGAGTCAACCCAAGAGACCCAGTACTTC
TRBV7-8	few	TRBD2	TRBJ2-3	CASSRLAGAYTQYF	TGTGCCAGCAGCCGACTAGCGGGGGCGTATACGCAGTATTTT
TRBV2	.	.	TRBJ2-3	CASSLILGEKDTQYF	TGTGCCAGCAGCCTGATCCTGGGAGAGAAAGATACGCAGTATTTT
TRBV5-1	few	TRBD1	TRBJ2-1	CASSFAGTGGYNEQFF	TGCGCCAGCAGCTTTGCCGGGACAGGGGGTTACAATGAGCAGTTCTTC
TRBV7-2	.	.	TRBJ2-3	CASSPRPGSGGTDTQYF	TGTGCCAGCAGCCCCCGACCAGGTTCTGGCGGCACAGATACGCAGTATTTT
TRBV29-1	few	TRBD2	TRBJ2-1	CSVEDSGPGTYNEQFF	TGCAGCGTTGAAGATAGCGGGCCAGGAACCTACAATGAGCAGTTCTTC
TRBV12-3/TRBV12-4	few	TRBD2	TRBJ2-7	CASRPGTTDEQYF	TGTGCCAGCAGACCCGGGACTACCGACGAGCAGTACTTC
TRBV24-1	.	.	TRBJ1-2	CASGGGAVYGYTF	TGTGCCTCCGGTGGGGGGGCGGTGTATGGCTACACCTTC
TRBV4-1	few	.	TRBJ2-2	CASSQRVGGTGELFF	TGCGCCAGCAGCCAAAGGGTAGGGGGAACCGGGGAGCTGTTTTTT